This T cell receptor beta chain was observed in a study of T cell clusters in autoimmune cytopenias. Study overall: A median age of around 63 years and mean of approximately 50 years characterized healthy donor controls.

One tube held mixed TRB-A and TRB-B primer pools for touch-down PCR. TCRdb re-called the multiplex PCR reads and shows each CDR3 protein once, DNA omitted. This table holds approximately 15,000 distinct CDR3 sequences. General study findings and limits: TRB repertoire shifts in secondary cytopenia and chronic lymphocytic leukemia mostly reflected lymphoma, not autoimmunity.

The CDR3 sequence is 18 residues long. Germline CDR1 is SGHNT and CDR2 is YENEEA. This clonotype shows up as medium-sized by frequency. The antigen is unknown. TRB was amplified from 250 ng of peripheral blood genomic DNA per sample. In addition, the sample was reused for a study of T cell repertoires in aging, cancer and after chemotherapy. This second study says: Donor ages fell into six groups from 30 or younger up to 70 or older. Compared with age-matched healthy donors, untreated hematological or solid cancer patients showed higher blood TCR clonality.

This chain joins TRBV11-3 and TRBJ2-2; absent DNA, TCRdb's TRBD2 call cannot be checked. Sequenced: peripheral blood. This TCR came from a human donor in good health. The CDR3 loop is CASSFGTSGRARAGELFF.